One and the same sample provided the 12 T cell receptor beta chains below, sequenced in a study of blood T cell repertoires in COVID-19. Data came from immunoSEQ multiplex PCR; TCRdb stores just in-frame clones and leaves some out. The repertoire consists of 68,000 or so clones, with 75% to 90% occurring once and the leading ten covering around 2%. Sequenced sample: peripheral blood. The receptors shown here come from a human donor in a cohort sampled during active COVID-19.

The chain couples TRBV6-2 or TRBV6-3 to TRBJ2-4; 8 bases line up with TRBD1. The germline V gene encodes CDR1 MNHEY and CDR2 SVGEGT. Unmatched junction bases numbered 9, after V lost 6 bases and J lost 2 bases. The CDR3 totals 16 residues. The CDR3 DNA reads as TGTGCCAGCAGCCCTCGGACAGGGAATACCAAAAACATTCAGTACTTC. Its translation: CASSPRTGNTKNIQYF.

This sequence joins TRBV28 and TRBJ1-2; D is perhaps TRBD1 (6 bases). Trimming took 1 base from V and 6 from J, leaving 15 bases between them. CDR1 and CDR2 (germline): MDHEN, SYDVKM. The CDR3 is 15 amino acids. CDR3 residues: CASSLYYKGDHGYTF. The CDR3, as DNA: TGTGCCAGCAGTTTATACTATAAGGGGGATCATGGCTACACCTTC.

The J gene is TRBJ2-3, the V gene TRBV12-5; possible D gene TRBD1, 7 bases. The V gene lost 6 bases and the J gene lost 2 bases, with 12 bases spanning the gap. The CDR3 contains 14 residues. Germline V gives CDR1 LGHNT, CDR2 FRNRAP. The CDR3 sequence is CASGRDSNTDTQYF. DNA of the CDR3: TGTGCTAGTGGGCGGGACAGCAACACAGATACGCAGTATTTT.

This clone was counted a single time. The chain links TRBV27 to TRBJ2-2, with 8 bases matching TRBD1. Trimming removed 2 bases from V and 1 base from J; junction bases left unmatched: 3. This CDR3 is 16 amino acids long. Germline assignment: CDR1 MNHEY and CDR2 SMNVEV (reference sequence). The CDR3 nucleotides are TGTGCCAGCAGTTTACCGGGACAGGAGAACACCGGGGAGCTGTTTTTT. It translates to CASSLPGQENTGELFF.

This clone came up once. The rearrangement uses TRBV4-2 and TRBJ2-1; 8 nucleotides agree with TRBD2. The CDR3 loop spans 18 amino acids. J lost 9 bases, V lost 0 bases, and 16 bases had no gene match. Germline V CDR1 and CDR2: LGHNA, YNFKEQ. As DNA, the CDR3 is TGTGCCAGCAGCCAAGATCTGGCGGGAGGACCCTATACGACTGAGCAGTTCTTC. It encodes CASSQDLAGGPYTTEQFF.

This sequence joins TRBV12-3 or TRBV12-4 and TRBJ1-1, with D perhaps matching TRBD1 (6 bases). There are 11 residues in the CDR3. Trimming removed 7 bases at V and 4 bases at J, with 7 bases between. The CDR3 bases are TGTGCCAGCATAGGGGGCACTGAAGCTTTCTTT. Its translation: CASIGGTEAFF.

The chain is built from TRBV19 and TRBJ2-5; the D gene is possibly TRBD2 (5 bases). This CDR3 comprises 14 residues. Germline lookup yields CDR1 LNHDA and CDR2 SQIVND (reference sequence). The V end was cut by 3 bases, the J end by 6 bases, with 14 bases between. CDR3 loop: CASSMVGEGKTQYF. In DNA, the CDR3 is TGTGCCAGTAGTATGGTGGGAGAGGGAAAGACCCAGTACTTC.

The chain employs TRBV27 and TRBJ2-7; perhaps TRBD2 as D (5 bases). Trimming shortened V by 0 bases and J by 7 bases, and 10 bases separated the two germline ends. The CDR3 has 13 residues. The germline CDR1 and CDR2 sequences are MNHEY and SMNVEV (reference sequence). The CDR3: CASSLSDGKEQYF. The CDR3 coding sequence is TGTGCCAGCAGTTTATCGGACGGGAAGGAGCAGTACTTC.

CDR3 region: CASSLVSGRKSGTGELFF. In DNA form, the CDR3 reads TGTGCCAGCAGCTTAGTTAGCGGGAGGAAATCTGGGACCGGGGAGCTGTTTTTT. V is TRBV11-2 and J is TRBJ2-2; TRBD2 aligns across 10 bases. Germline CDR1 and CDR2: SGHAT and FQNNGV. J gave up 5 bases and V 1 base, and 10 bases lay outside the gene matches. There are 18 residues in the CDR3.

CDR3 in amino acids: CASSYSERGTYEQYF. As DNA, the CDR3 is TGTGCCAGCAGTTACTCTGAAAGGGGCACGTACGAGCAGTACTTC. This chain joins TRBV6-2 or TRBV6-3 and TRBJ2-7, with a tentative D call TRBD1 (5 bases). The CDR3 length is 15 residues. The germline V gene has CDR1 MNHEY and CDR2 SVGEGT. The V end was cut by 0 bases, the J end by 4 bases, with 13 bases between.

The chain joins TRBV7-2 to TRBJ1-2; D uncertain. CDR3 size: 14 residues. Germline V gene sequence: CDR1 SGHTA, CDR2 FQGNSA. V was trimmed by 4 bases and J by 2 bases, leaving 11 bases between them. The CDR3 protein is CASSSQAGNYGYTF. In DNA, the CDR3 is TGTGCCAGCAGCTCCCAGGCGGGGAACTATGGCTACACCTTC.

V usage is TRBV5-6 and J usage is TRBJ2-5, with TRBD1 matching over 8 bases. The germline V gene has CDR1 SGHDT and CDR2 YYEEEE. CDR3 length equals 17 residues. The V gene end was trimmed by 5 bases and the J gene end by 5 bases; junction bases not matched to a gene: 17. The CDR3 loop is CASSSDFRTGRWETQYF. The CDR3 nucleotides are TGTGCCAGCAGTTCGGATTTTAGGACAGGGCGCTGGGAGACCCAGTACTTC.